This paragraph reports one TCR beta chain. The antigen is undetermined. The CDR3 is 15 amino acids. V was clipped by 5 bases and J by 8 bases; unmatched bases: 12. Germline V gene sequence: CDR1 MDHEN, CDR2 SYDVKM. The record originates from a study of cytomegalovirus exposure and HLA in healthy donors. On the study more broadly: Of approximately 400 genotyped donors, approximately 80% clustered with self-reported Caucasian donors. General study results and limits: With high specificity and sensitivity, the classifier reportedly diagnosed cytomegalovirus status. Analysis performed later found 15,000 or so TCR beta sequences associated with HLA alleles at 0.05 false discovery rate. Most TCRs appeared rarely, but some public TCRs recurred in many donors.

The PCR was carried out with 60 Vbeta primers and 13 Jbeta primers. Data came from immunoSEQ multiplex PCR; TCRdb stores just in-frame clones and leaves some out. The data hold about 240,000 clones, with about 86% observed a single time. The chain couples TRBV28 to TRBJ1-2; 9 bases align to TRBD1. The material sequenced was PBMCs. This sequence was found in a woman aged 60-75 years in good health and CMV-seropositive. CDR3 sequence: CASSLTGGQGKGYTF. In DNA form, the CDR3 reads TGTGCCAGCAGTCTCACTGGGGGACAGGGAAAAGGCTACACCTTC.